The T cell receptor (beta chain) under discussion was sequenced for a study of T cells after yellow fever vaccination. Study background: With SMART-Seq v4 Ultra Low Input, the fractions containing low cell numbers were prepared. Whole-study findings and limits: Contamination by abundant bulk-population clonotypes could be present in FACS-sorted repertoires. It was a weaker secondary response, yet one that peaked faster, at day 5 versus 15.

The CDR3 sequence is 13 residues long. CDR1 is SGHTA, CDR2 FQGNSA, per germline. The V gene lost 5 bases and the J gene lost 4 bases, with 10 bases spanning the gap. This clonotype was counted many times. No antigen is known for it. Making TCR cDNA involved 5'RACE template switching, which added UMIs and a universal primer site. TCRdb fed the 5' RACE reads into MiXCR, producing one record per CDR3 protein. The data show approximately 550,000 distinct CDR3 sequences, roughly a fifth seen once. V gene TRBV7-2 combines with J gene TRBJ2-3; TRBD2 might be the D (6 bases). The receptor was isolated from a man aged 25 to 45 who received the YFV17D yellow fever vaccine. This specimen consisted of PBMCs, obtained 15 days after the yellow fever booster vaccination. The CDR3 sequence is CASSRLVSDTQYF. CDR3 bases: TGTGCCAGCAGCAGACTAGTCTCAGATACGCAGTATTTT.